This T cell receptor (beta chain) comes out of a study of blood T cell repertoires in COVID-19. Overall study context: The United States, Italy and Spain supplied acute and convalescent COVID-19 samples. PBMCs, B-cell-depleted T cells, or T cells were the source of the cDNA or gDNA that made up the material.

The CDR3 extends over 17 amino acids. The V and J ends lost 4 bases and 0 bases respectively, with 16 bases between them. Looked up from germline, CDR1 is MGHRA and CDR2 is YSYEKL. As originally analysed: For nucleated cells, counts were estimated from reference gene primer amplification. TCRdb keeps only in-frame clones here, not all; method: immunoSEQ multiplex PCR. The DNA gave D and trimming, while V, J and clone size come from that table. The data hold roughly 200,000 clones, with roughly 80% observed a single time. This chain joins TRBV4-1 and TRBJ1-5, with unresolved D. The TCR sequence derives from a man aged 55 to 70 with acute or convalescent COVID-19. Sequencing was carried out using peripheral blood. This chain's CDR3 is CASSLLPPTHSNQPQHF. In nucleotides, the CDR3 is TGCGCCAGCAGCCTCTTACCCCCGACACATAGCAATCAGCCCCAGCATTTT.